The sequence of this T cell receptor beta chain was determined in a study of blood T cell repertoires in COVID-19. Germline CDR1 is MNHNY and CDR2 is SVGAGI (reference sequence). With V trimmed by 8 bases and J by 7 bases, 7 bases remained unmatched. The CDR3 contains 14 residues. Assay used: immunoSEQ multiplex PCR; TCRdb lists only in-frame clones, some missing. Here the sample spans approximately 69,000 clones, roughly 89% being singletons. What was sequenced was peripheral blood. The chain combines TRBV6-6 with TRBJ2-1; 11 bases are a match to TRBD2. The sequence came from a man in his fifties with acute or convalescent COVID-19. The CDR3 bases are TGTGCCAGCGTAACTAGCGGGAGCAGGAATGAGCAGTTCTTC. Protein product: CASVTSGSRNEQFF.